This entry concerns a single TCR beta chain. The data originate from a study of blood T cell repertoires in COVID-19. The wider study: Samples came from the United States, Italy and Spain, spanning acute and convalescent COVID-19. The cDNA or gDNA used as material had been derived from T cells, B-cell-depleted T cells, or PBMCs.

Study processing details: Amplification from reference gene primers served as the basis for estimated nucleated cell counts. Clones were read by immunoSEQ multiplex PCR, and TCRdb kept only the in-frame ones, dropping some. V and J calls plus clone size are reproduced from that table; the DNA served to infer D and trimming. The sample has fewer than 500,000 clones, roughly 77% seen once. This CDR3 contains 13 residues. Trimming shortened V by 3 bases and J by 2 bases, and 9 bases separated the two germline ends. Germline loops: CDR1 SQVTM, CDR2 ANQGSEA. The V call is TRBV29-1, the J call TRBJ2-3, with TRBD2 as a possible D gene (5 bases). The clonotype originates from a human donor with acute or convalescent COVID-19. The donor label of this sample is uncertain. Sequencing was done on a sample of peripheral blood. CDR3 loop: CSVDEGNTDTQYF. CDR3 bases: TGCAGCGTTGATGAGGGTAACACAGATACGCAGTATTTT.